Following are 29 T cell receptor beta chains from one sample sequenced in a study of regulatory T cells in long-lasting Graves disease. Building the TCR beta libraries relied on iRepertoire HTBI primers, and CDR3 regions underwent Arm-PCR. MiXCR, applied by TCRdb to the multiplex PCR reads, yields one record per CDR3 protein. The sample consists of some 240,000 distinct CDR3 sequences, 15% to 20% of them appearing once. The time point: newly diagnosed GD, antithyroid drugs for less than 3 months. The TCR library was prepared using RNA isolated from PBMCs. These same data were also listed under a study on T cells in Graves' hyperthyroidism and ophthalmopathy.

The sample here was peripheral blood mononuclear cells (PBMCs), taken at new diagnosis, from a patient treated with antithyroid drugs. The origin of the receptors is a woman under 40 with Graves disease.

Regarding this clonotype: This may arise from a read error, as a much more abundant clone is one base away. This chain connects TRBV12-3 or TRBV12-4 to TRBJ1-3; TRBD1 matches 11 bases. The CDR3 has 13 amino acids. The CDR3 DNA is TGTGGCAGCAGAGGGGGGGACAGGGGGGGCATATATTTT. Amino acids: CGSRGGDRGGIYF.

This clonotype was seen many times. The CDR3 coding sequence is TGTGCCATCGGACAGGGGTTGGCGAGTTCACCCCTCCACTTT. Its translation: CAIGQGLASSPLHF. The chain employs TRBV10-3 and TRBJ1-6, with 9 bases fitting TRBD1. The germline gives CDR1 ENHRY, CDR2 SYGVKD. This CDR3 has 14 residues. The J segment lost 9 bases and the V segment lost 8 bases, leaving 8 bases of the junction unmatched.

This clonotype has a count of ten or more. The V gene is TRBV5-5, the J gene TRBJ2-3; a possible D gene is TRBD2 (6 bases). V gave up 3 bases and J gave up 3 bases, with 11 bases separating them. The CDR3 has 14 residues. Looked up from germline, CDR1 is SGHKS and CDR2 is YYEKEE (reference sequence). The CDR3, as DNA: TGTGCCAGCAGCTCATGGGACTTTACAGATACGCAGTATTTT. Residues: CASSSWDFTDTQYF. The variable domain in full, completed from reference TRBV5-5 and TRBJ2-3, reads DAGVTQSPTHLIKTRGQQVTLRCSPISGHKSVSWYQQVLGQGPQFIFQYYEKEERGRGNFPDRFSARQFPNYSSELNVNALLLGDSALYLCASSSWDFTDTQYFGPGTRLTVL.

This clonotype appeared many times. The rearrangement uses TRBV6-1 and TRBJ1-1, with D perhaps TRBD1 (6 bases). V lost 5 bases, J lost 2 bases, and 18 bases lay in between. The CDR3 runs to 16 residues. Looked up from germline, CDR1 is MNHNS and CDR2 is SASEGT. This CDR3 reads CASSPIGGATNTEAFF. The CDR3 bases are TGTGCCAGCAGTCCGATAGGGGGGGCCACTAACACTGAAGCTTTCTTT.

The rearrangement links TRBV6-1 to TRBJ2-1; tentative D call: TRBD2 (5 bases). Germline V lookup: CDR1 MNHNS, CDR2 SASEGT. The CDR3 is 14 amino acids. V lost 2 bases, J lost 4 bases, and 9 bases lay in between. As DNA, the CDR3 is TGTGCCAGCAGTGAATTAGGAGGTTACAATGAGCAGTTCTTC. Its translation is CASSELGGYNEQFF.

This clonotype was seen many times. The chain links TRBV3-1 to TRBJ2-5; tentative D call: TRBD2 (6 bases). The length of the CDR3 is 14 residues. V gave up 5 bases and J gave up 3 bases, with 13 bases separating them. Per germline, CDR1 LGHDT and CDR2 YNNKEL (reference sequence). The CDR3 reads CASSTRTGEETQYF. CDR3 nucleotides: TGTGCCAGCAGCACCCGGACGGGGGAAGAGACCCAGTACTTC.

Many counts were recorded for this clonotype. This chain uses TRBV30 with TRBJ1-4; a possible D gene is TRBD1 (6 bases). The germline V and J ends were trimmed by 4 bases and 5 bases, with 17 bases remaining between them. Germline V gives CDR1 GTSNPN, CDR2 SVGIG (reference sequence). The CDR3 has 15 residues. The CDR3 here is CAWKPRRGGNEKLFF. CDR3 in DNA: TGTGCCTGGAAACCTAGACGAGGGGGAAATGAAAAACTGTTTTTT.

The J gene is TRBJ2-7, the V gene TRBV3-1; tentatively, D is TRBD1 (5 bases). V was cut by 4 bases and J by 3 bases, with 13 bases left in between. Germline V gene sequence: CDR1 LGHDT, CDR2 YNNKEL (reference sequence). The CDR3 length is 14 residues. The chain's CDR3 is CASSPSRAHYEQYF. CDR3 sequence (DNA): TGTGCCAGCAGCCCCTCCAGGGCCCACTACGAGCAGTACTTC.

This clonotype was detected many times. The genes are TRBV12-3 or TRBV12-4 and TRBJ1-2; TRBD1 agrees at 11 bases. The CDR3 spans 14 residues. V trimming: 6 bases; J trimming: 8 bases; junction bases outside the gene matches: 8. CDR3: CASRGGTGGRGYTF. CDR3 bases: TGTGCCAGCAGAGGCGGGACAGGGGGTCGGGGCTACACCTTC.

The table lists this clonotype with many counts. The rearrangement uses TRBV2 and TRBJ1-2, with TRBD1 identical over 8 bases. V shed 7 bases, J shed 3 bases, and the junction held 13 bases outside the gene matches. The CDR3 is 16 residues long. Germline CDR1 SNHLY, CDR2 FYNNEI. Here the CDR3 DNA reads TGTGCCAGCAATAAGGACAGGGTTAGGGGGTACTATGGCTACACCTTC. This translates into CASNKDRVRGYYGYTF.

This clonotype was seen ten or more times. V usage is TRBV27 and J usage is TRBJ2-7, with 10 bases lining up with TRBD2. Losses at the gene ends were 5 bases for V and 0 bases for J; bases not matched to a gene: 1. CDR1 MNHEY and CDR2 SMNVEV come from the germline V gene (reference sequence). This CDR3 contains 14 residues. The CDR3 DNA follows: TGTGCCAGCAGTCGGACTAGCGGCTCCTACGAGCAGTACTTC. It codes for CASSRTSGSYEQYF.

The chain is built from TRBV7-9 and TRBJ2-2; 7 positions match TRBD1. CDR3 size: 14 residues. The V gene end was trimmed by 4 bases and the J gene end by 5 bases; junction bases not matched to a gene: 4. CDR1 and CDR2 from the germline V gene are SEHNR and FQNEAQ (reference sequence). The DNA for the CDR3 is TGTGCCAGCAGCTACTCAGGGGGAACCGGGGAGCTGTTTTTT. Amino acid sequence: CASSYSGGTGELFF. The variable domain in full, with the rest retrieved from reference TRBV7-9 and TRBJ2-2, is DTGVSQNPRHKITKRGQNVTFRCDPISEHNRLYWYRQTLGQGPEFLTYFQNEAQLEKSRLLSDRFSAERPKGSFSTLEIQRTEQGDSAMYLCASSYSGGTGELFFGEGSRLTVL.

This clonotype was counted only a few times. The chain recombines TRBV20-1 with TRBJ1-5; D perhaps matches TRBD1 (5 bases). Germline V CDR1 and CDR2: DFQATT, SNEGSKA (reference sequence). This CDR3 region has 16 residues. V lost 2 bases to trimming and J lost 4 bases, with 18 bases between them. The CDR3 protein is CSARTLTMGVNQPQHF. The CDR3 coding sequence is TGCAGTGCTAGAACATTAACTATGGGGGTTAATCAGCCCCAGCATTTT.

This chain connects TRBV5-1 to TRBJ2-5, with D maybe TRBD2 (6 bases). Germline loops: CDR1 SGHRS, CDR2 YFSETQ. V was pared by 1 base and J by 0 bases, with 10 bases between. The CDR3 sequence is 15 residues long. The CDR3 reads CASSLTEGHQETQYF. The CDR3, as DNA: TGCGCCAGCAGCTTGACGGAGGGGCACCAAGAGACCCAGTACTTC.

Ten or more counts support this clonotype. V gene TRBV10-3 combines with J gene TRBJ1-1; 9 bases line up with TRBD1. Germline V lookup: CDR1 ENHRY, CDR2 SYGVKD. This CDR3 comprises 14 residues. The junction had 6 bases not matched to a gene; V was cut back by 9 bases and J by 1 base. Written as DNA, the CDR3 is TGTGCCATTAGGACAGGGGCAACGAACACTGAAGCTTTCTTT. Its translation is CAIRTGATNTEAFF.

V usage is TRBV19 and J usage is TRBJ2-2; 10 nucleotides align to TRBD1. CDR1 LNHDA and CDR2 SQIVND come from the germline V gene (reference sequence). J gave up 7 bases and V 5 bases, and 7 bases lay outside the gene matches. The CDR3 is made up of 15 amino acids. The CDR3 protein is CASSAGQGVFGELFF. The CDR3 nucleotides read TGTGCCAGTAGTGCCGGACAGGGGGTGTTCGGGGAGCTGTTTTTT.

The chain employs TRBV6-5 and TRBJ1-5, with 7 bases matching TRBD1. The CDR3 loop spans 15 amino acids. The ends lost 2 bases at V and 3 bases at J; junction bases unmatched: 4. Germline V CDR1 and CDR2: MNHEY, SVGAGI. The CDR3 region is CASSYEGANNQPQHF. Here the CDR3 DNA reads TGTGCCAGCAGTTACGAGGGGGCGAACAATCAGCCCCAGCATTTT.

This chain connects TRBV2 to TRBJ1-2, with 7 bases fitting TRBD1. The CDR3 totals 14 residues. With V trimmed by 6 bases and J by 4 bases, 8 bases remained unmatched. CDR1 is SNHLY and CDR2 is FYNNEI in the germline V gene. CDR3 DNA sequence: TGTGCCAGCAGGGCGCCGGGACAGTTCTATGGCTACACCTTC. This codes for CASRAPGQFYGYTF.

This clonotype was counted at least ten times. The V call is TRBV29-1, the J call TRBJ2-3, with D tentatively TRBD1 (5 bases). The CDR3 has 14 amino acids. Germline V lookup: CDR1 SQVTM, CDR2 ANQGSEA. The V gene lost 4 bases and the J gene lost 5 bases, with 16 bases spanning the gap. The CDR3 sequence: CSVGRPLGQDTQYF. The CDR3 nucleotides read TGCAGCGTTGGTAGGCCCTTGGGGCAAGATACGCAGTATTTT.

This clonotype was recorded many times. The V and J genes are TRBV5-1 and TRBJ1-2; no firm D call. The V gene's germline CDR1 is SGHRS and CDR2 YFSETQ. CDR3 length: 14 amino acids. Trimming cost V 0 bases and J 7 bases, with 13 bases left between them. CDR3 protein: CASSLEVSRGGYTF. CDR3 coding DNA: TGCGCCAGCAGCTTGGAGGTTTCGAGAGGTGGCTACACCTTC.

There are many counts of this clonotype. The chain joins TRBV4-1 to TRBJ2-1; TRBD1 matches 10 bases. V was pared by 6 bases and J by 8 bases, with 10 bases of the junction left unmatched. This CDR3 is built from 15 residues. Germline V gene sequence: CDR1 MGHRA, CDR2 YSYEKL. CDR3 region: CASSPGTGVDYEQFF. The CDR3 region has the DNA TGCGCCAGCAGTCCAGGGACAGGGGTCGACTATGAGCAGTTCTTC.

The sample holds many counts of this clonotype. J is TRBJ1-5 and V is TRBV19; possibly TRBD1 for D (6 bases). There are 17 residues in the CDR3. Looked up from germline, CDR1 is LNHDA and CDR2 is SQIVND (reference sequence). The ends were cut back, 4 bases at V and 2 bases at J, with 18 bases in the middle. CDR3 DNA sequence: TGTGCCAGTAGTACGGGCAGGGGTCGGGCTCGCAATCAGCCCCAGCATTTT. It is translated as CASSTGRGRARNQPQHF.

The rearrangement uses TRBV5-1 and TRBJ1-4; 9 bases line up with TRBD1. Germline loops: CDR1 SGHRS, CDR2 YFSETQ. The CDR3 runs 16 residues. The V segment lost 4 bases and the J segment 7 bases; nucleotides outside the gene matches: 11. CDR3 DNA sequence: TGCGCCAGCAGCACGAAACCGGGACAGGGAAGTGAAAAACTGTTTTTT. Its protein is CASSTKPGQGSEKLFF.

In nucleotides, the CDR3 is TGCAGTGCTAGAGATGGGGCCTATGGCTACACCTTC. Translating it yields CSARDGAYGYTF. This chain joins TRBV20-1 and TRBJ1-2; a possible D gene is TRBD1 (5 bases). The CDR3 totals 12 residues. Looked up from germline, CDR1 is DFQATT and CDR2 is SNEGSKA (reference sequence). With 0 bases removed from V and 4 bases from J, the gap between germline ends came to 6 bases.

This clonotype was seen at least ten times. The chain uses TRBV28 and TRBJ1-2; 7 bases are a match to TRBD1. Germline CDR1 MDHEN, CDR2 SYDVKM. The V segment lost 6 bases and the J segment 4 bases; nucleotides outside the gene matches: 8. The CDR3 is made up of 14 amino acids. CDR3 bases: TGTGCCAGCAGAGATCGACAGGGCTTCTATGGCTACACCTTC. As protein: CASRDRQGFYGYTF.

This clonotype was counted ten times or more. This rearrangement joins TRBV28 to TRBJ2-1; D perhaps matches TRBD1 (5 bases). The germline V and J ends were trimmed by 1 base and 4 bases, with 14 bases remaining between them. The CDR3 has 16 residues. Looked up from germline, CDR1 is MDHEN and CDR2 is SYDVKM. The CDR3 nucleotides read TGTGCCAGCAGTTTATCCCCACCGACAGCATACAATGAGCAGTTCTTC. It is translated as CASSLSPPTAYNEQFF.

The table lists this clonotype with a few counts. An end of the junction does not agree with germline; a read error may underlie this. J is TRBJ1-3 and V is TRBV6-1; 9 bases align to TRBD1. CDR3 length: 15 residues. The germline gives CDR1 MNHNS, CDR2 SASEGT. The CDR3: CASSLTGGTGDTIYF. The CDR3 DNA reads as TGTGCCAGCAGCCTGACAGGGGGAACTGGAGACACCATATATTTT.

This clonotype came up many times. The CDR3 DNA reads TGTGCCAGCAGCTTCGTCAGGGGTGAAAAACTGTTTTTT. Translated, it gives CASSFVRGEKLFF. This rearrangement joins TRBV7-8 to TRBJ1-4, with a weak D call TRBD1 (6 bases). V lost 3 bases and J 7 bases, leaving 9 bases between the germline ends. Germline CDR1 and CDR2: SGHVS and FQNEAQ. The CDR3 has 13 residues.

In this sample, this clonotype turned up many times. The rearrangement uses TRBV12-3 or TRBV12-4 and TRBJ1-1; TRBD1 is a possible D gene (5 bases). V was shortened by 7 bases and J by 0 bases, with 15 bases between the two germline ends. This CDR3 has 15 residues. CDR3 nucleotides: TGTGCCAGCAATTTCAGACAGTCAATGAACACTGAAGCTTTCTTT. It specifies CASNFRQSMNTEAFF.